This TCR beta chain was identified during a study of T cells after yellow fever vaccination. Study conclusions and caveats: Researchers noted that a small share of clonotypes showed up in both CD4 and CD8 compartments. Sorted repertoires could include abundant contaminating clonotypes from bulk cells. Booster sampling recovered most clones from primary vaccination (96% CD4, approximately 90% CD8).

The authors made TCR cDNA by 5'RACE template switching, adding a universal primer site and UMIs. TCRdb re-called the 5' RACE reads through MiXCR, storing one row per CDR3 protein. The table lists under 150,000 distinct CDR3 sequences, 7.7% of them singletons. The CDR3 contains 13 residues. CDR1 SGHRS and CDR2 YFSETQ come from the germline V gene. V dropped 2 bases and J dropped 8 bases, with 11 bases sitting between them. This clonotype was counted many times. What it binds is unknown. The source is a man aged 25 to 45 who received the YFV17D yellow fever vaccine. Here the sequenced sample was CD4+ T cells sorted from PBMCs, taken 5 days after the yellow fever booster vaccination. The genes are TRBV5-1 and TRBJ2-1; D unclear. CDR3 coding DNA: TGCGCCAGCAGCTTCTCTGGTACGGATGAGCAGTTCTTC. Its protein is CASSFSGTDEQFF.